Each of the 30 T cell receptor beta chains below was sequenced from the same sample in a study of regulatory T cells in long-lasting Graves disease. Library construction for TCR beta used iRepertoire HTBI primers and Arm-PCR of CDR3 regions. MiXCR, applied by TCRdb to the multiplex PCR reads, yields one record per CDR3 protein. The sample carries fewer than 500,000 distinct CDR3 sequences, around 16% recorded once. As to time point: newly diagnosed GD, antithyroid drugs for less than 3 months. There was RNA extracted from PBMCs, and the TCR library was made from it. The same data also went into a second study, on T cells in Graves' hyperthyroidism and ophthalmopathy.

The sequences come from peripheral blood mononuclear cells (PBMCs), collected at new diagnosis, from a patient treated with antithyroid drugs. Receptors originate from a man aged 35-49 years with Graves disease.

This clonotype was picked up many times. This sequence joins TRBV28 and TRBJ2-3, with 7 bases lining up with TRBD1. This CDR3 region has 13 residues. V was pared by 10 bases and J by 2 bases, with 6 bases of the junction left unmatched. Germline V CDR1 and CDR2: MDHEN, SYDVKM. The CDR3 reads CANRDSYTDTQYF. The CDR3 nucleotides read TGTGCCAACCGGGACAGTTACACAGATACGCAGTATTTT.

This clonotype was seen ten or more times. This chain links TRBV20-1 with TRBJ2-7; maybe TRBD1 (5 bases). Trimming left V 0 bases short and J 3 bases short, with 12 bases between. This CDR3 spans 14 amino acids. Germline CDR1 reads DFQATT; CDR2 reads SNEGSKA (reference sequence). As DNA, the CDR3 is TGCAGTGCTAGAGATATGGGAAGGGGCTACGAGCAGTACTTC. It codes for CSARDMGRGYEQYF.

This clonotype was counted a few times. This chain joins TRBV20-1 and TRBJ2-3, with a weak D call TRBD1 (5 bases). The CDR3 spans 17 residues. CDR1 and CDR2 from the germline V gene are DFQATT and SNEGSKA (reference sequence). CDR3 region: CSSTRVFHPQVTDTQYF. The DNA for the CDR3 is TGCAGCTCAACCAGGGTGTTCCACCCACAGGTCACAGATACGCAGTATTTT.

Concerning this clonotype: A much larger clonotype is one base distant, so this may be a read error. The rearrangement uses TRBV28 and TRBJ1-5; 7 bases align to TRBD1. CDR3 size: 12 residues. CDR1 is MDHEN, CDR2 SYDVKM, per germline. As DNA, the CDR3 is TGTGCCAGCGGTTTCTCCGGGACAGTTTCCCATTTT. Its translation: CASGFSGTVSHF.

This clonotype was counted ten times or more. The DNA of the CDR3 is TGCGCCAGCAGCGCGAGGACAGGGTTTTACGAGCAGTACTTC. This sequence encodes CASSARTGFYEQYF. V and J are TRBV5-1 and TRBJ2-7; 8 positions match TRBD1. The ends lost 4 bases at V and 4 bases at J; junction bases unmatched: 7. The CDR3 contains 14 residues. Germline CDR1 is SGHRS and CDR2 is YFSETQ. Looking up the rest from reference TRBV5-1 and TRBJ2-7 gives the full variable domain: KAGVTQTPRYLIKTRGQQVTLSCSPISGHRSVSWYQQTPGQGLQFLFEYFSETQRNKGNFPGRFSGRQFSNSRSEMNVSTLELGDSALYLCASSARTGFYEQYFGPGTRLTVT.

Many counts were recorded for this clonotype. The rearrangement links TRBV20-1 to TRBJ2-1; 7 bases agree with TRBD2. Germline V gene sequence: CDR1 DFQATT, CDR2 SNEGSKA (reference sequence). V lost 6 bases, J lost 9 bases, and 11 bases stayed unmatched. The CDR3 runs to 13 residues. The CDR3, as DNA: TGCAGTGCAGCCGCGGGAGCCTGGAGTGAGCAGTTCTTC. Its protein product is CSAAAGAWSEQFF.

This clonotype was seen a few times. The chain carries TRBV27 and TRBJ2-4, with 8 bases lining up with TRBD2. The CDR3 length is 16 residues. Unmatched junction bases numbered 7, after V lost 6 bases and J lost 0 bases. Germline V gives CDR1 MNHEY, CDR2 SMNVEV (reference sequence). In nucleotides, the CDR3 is TGTGCCAGCAGACAAACGGGAGGGTTAGCCAAAAACATTCAGTACTTC. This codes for CASRQTGGLAKNIQYF.

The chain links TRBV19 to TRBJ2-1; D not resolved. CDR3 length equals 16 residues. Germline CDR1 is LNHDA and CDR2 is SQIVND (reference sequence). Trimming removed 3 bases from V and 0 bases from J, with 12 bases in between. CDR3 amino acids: CASSISSIGSYNEQFF. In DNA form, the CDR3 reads TGTGCCAGTAGTATCTCAAGCATAGGCTCCTACAATGAGCAGTTCTTC.

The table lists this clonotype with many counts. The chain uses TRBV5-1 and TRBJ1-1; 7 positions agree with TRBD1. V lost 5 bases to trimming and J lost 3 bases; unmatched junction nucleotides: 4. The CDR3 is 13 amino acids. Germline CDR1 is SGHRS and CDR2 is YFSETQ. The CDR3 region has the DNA TGCGCCAGCAGAATAGACAGGGACACTGAAGCTTTCTTT. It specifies CASRIDRDTEAFF.

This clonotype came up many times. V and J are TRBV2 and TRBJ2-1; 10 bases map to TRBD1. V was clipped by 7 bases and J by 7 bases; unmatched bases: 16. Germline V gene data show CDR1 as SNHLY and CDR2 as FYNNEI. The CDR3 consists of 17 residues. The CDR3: CASKDPERQGARNEQFF. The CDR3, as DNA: TGTGCCAGCAAAGACCCGGAGAGACAGGGGGCCCGGAATGAGCAGTTCTTC.

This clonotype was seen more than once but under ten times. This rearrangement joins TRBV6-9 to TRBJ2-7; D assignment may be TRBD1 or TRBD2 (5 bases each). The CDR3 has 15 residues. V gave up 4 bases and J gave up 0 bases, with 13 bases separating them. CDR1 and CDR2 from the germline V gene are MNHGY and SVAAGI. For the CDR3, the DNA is TGTGCCAGCAGTTCCCGGGACGGAGGCTCCTACGAGCAGTACTTC. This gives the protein CASSSRDGGSYEQYF.

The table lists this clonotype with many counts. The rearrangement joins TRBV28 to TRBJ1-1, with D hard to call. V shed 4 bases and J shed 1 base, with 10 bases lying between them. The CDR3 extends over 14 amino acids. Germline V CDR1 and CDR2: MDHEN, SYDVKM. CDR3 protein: CASSSPGENTEAFF. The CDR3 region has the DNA TGTGCCAGCAGTTCCCCGGGAGAGAACACTGAAGCTTTCTTT.

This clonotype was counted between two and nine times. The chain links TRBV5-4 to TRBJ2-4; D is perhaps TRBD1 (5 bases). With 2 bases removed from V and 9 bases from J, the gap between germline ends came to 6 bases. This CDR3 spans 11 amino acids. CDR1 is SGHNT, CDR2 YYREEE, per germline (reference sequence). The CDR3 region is CASSFQGIQYF. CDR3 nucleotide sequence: TGTGCCAGCAGCTTCCAGGGCATTCAGTACTTC.

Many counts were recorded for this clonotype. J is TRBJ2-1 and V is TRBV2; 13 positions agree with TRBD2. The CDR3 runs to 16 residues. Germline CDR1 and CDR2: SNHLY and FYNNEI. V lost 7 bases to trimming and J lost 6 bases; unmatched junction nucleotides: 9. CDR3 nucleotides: TGTGCCAGCATTCGACCCCGGACTAGCGGGGGCAATGAGCAGTTCTTC. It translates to CASIRPRTSGGNEQFF.

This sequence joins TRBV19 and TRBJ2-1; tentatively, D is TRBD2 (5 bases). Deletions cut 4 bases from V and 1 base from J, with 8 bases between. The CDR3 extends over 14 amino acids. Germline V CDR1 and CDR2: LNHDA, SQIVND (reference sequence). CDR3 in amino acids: CASSRTDSYNEQFF. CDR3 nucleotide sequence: TGTGCCAGTAGTAGGACTGATTCCTACAATGAGCAGTTCTTC.

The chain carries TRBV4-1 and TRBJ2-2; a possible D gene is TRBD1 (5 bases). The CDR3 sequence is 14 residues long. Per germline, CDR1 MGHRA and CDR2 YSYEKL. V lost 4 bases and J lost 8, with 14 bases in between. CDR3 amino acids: CASSPRASDGELFF. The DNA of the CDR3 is TGCGCCAGCAGCCCCAGGGCCTCCGATGGGGAGCTGTTTTTT.

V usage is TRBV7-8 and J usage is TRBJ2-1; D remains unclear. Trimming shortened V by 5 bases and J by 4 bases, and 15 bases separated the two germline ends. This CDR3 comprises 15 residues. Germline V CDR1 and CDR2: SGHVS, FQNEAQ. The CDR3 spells CASSTDRVPYNEQFF. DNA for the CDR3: TGTGCCAGCAGCACCGACCGGGTCCCTTACAATGAGCAGTTCTTC.

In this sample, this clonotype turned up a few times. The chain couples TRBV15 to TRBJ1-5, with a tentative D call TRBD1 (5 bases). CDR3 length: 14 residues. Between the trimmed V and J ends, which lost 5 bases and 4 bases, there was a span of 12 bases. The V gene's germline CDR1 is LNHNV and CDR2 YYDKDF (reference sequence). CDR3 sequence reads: CATSLLRVNQPQHF. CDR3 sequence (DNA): TGTGCCACCAGCCTACTCAGGGTGAATCAGCCCCAGCATTTT.

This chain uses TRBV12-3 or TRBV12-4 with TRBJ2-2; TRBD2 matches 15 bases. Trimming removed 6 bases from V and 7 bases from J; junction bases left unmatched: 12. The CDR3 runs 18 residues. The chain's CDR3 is CASRRNLGTSGGNGELFF. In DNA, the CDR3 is TGTGCCAGCAGGCGAAACCTCGGGACTAGCGGGGGGAACGGGGAGCTGTTTTTT.

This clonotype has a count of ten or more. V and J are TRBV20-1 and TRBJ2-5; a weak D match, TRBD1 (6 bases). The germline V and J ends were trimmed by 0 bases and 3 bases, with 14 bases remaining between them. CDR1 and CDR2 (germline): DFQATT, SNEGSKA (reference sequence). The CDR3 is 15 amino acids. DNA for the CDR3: TGCAGTGCTAGAGATATCAGGGGCCCCAAAGAGACCCAGTACTTC. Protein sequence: CSARDIRGPKETQYF.

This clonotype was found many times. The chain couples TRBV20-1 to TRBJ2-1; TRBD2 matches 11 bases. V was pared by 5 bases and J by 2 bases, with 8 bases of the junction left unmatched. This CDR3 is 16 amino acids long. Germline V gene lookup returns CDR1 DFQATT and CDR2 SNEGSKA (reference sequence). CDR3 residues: CSAPAGLAATYNEQFF. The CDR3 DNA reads TGCAGTGCTCCGGCGGGACTAGCGGCGACCTACAATGAGCAGTTCTTC.

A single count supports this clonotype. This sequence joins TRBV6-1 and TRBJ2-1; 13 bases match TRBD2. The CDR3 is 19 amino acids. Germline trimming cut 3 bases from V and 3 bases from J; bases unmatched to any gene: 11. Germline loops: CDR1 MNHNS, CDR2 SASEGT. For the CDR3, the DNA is TGTGCCAGCAGTGATTTCATCACTAGCGGGAGGGCCTACTACAATGAGCAGTTCTTC. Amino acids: CASSDFITSGRAYYNEQFF.

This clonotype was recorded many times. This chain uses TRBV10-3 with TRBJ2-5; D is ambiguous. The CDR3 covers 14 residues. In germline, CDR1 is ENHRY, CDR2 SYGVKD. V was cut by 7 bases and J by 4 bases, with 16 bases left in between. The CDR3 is CAIKRTFLGETQYF. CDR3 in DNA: TGTGCCATCAAGCGCACCTTCCTAGGAGAGACCCAGTACTTC.

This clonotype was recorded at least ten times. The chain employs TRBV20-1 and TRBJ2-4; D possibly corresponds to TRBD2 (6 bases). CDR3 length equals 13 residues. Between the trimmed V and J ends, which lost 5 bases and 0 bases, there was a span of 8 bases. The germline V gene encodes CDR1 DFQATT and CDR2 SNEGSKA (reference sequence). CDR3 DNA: TGCAGTGCTGGGGGACTAGCCAAAAACATTCAGTACTTC. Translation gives CSAGGLAKNIQYF.

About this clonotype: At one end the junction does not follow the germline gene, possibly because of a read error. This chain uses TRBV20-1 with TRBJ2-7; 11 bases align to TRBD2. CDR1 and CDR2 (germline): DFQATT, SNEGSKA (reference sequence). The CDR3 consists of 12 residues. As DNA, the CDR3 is TGCAGTGCTAGAGATTCAGGACTAGCGGGTCGGTTC. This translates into CSARDSGLAGRF.

CDR3 bases: TGTGCCAGCAGTCTACCAGCCGCCGACGGGGATTCTAGCTATGGCTACACCTTC. It translates to CASSLPAADGDSSYGYTF. V and J are TRBV12-3 or TRBV12-4 and TRBJ1-2; D is unclear. The CDR3 has 18 amino acids. V lost 5 bases and J 4 bases, leaving 26 bases between the germline ends.

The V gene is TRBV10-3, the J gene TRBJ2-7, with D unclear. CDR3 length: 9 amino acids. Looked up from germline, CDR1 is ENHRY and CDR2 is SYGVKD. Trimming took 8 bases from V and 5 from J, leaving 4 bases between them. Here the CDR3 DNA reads TGTGCCATCGTGGACGAGCAGTACTTC. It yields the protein CAIVDEQYF.

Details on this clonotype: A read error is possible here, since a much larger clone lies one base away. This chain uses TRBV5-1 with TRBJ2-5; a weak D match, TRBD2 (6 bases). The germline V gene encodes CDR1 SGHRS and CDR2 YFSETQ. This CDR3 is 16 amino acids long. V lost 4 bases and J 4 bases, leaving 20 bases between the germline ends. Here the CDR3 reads CASSRKEGSYRETQYF. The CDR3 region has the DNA TGCGCCAGCAGCAGGAAGGAGGGAAGCTACCGAGAGACCCAGTACTTC.

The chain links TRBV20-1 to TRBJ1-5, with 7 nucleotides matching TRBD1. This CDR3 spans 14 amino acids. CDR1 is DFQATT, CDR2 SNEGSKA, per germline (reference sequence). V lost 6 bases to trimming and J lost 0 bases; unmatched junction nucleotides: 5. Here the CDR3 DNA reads TGCAGTGCCAGTACAGGGGTTAGCAATCAGCCCCAGCATTTT. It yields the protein CSASTGVSNQPQHF.

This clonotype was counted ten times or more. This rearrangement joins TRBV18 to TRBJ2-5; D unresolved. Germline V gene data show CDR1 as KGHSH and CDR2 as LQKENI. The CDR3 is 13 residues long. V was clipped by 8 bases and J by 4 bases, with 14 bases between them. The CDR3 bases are TGTGCCAGCGCCCCACCCTCAGGAGAGACCCAGTACTTC. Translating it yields CASAPPSGETQYF.